The table lists the clone carrying this T cell receptor (beta chain) with a few counts. Its antigen is unidentified. This sample was included in a study of T cell responses to AZD1222 COVID-19 vaccine. Study as a whole: Researchers grouped second doses given at about 4 or about 12 weeks into one pool. Study results and caveats: Seropositive AZD1222 recipients at baseline numbered only five or six.

This table comes from immunoSEQ multiplex PCR, and its TCRdb copy is limited to in-frame clones, with some not included. The sample includes 20,000 to 25,000 clones, approximately 82% seen only once; the top ten take roughly 40%. This CDR3 has 12 residues. Per the germline V gene, CDR1 is GTSNPN and CDR2 is SVGIG (reference sequence). Trimming stripped 7 bases from V and 10 bases from J, with 14 bases between. The rearrangement uses TRBV30 and TRBJ1-6, with unresolved D. The specimen comprised peripheral blood, sampled on day 0 of AZD1222 vaccination. The clonotype originates from an adult in good health. CDR3 coding DNA: TGTGCCTATAACTGGGTTCGGTCACCCCTCCACTTT. Amino acid sequence: CAYNWVRSPLHF. Using reference TRBV30 and TRBJ1-6 for the parts outside the CDR3, the full variable domain is SQTIHQWPATLVQPVGSPLSLECTVEGTSNPNLYWYRQAAGRGLQLLFYSVGIGQISSEVPQNLSASRPQDRQFILSSKKLLLSDSGFYLCAYNWVRSPLHFGNGTRLTVT.